This T cell receptor beta chain was observed in a study of spatial heterogeneity in lung cancer. Study outcomes and limitations: Ubiquitous expanded tumor TCRs appeared in blood more at resection than follow-up.

Specified time point: sample taken at primary tumor resection. MiXCR was run by TCRdb on the 5' RACE reads, yielding one entry per CDR3 protein. Of more than 80,000 distinct CDR3 sequences listed, 9.5% to 15% are singletons. In its sample, this clonotype was seen a few times. Its matching antigen is unknown. Germline CDR1 is SGHRS and CDR2 is YFSETQ. V lost 4 bases and J lost 7, with 12 bases in between. The CDR3 covers 12 residues. Source: PBMCs, taken at surgery. This clonotype originated in a male donor with early-stage non-small cell lung cancer. The V and J genes are TRBV5-1 and TRBJ2-7; D is perhaps TRBD1 or TRBD2 (5 bases each). DNA of the CDR3: TGCGCCAGCAGCGGGGACCTCTCAGAGCAGTACTTC. It translates to CASSGDLSEQYF.